The 9 T cell receptor beta chains presented below share a single source sample, sequenced in a study of PD-1 and CTLA-4 blockade in melanoma listed by TCRdb under 2021. The library was generated by the immunoSEQ multiplex PCR assay. The source is immuneACCESS, and TCRdb retained only in-frame sequences with V and J called. Part of the clones is not carried over; for the studies checked, unresolved V genes explain less than half of this, and the remainder is unexplained. The sample data list about 16,000 clones, and 70% of these were observed just once. The ten largest clones capture 13% to 15% of the sample. The sample consisted of CD8+ T cells from peripheral blood, taken from a patient given anti-PD-1 treatment. The source is a human donor with melanoma.

The J gene is TRBJ2-2, the V gene TRBV4-1; the D is unclear. Trimming left V 7 bases short and J 4 bases short, with 19 bases between. Per germline, CDR1 MGHRA and CDR2 YSYEKL. The CDR3 extends over 16 amino acids. CDR3 sequence (DNA): TGCGCCAGCAATTTGGAGTCTCAACAAACCACCGGGGAGCTGTTTTTT. As protein: CASNLESQQTTGELFF.

Notes on this clone: An end of the junction does not agree with germline; a read error may underlie this. The rearrangement joins TRBV11-2 to TRBJ2-7; 7 nucleotides align to TRBD1. The CDR3 runs to 15 residues. The germline gives CDR1 SGHAT, CDR2 FQNNGV. CDR3 in DNA: TGTGCCAGCAGCACCCACAGGGGCTCACCGGCGGCGCTGAGCTTC. Translating gives CASSTHRGSPAALSF.

This chain connects TRBV12-3 or TRBV12-4 to TRBJ2-7; 7 nucleotides line up with TRBD2. J lost 2 bases, V lost 6 bases, and 4 bases had no gene match. The CDR3 is 13 amino acids. CDR3 sequence: CASRLGGTYEQYF. DNA of the CDR3: TGTGCCAGCAGGCTGGGGGGGACCTACGAGCAGTACTTC.

This chain joins TRBV12-3 or TRBV12-4 and TRBJ2-3, with D unclear. With 2 bases removed from V and 4 bases from J, the gap between germline ends came to 7 bases. The CDR3 is 13 residues long. The CDR3 protein is CASSLSPPDTQYF. CDR3 nucleotides: TGTGCCAGCAGTTTATCCCCCCCAGATACGCAGTATTTT.

Only a few counts were recorded for this clone. The rearrangement uses TRBV7-9 and TRBJ2-7; a weak D match, TRBD1 (6 bases). The CDR3 length is 15 residues. CDR1 is SEHNR, CDR2 FQNEAQ, per germline (reference sequence). Trimming cost V 1 base and J 0 bases, with 10 bases left between them. CDR3 in amino acids: CASSLVQGHSYEQYF. The CDR3, as DNA: TGTGCCAGCAGCTTAGTACAGGGCCACTCCTACGAGCAGTACTTC.

V gene TRBV7-9 combines with J gene TRBJ2-3; a weak D match, TRBD2 (6 bases). The CDR3 totals 14 residues. Per the germline V gene, CDR1 is SEHNR and CDR2 is FQNEAQ (reference sequence). V shed 10 bases and J shed 0 bases, with 14 bases lying between them. CDR3 coding DNA: TGTGCCACTCTTGAACGGGAGAGCACAGATACGCAGTATTTT. This codes for CATLERESTDTQYF.

The V call is TRBV29-1, the J call TRBJ2-7; D is undetermined. This CDR3 spans 14 amino acids. CDR1 is SQVTM, CDR2 ANQGSEA, per germline. V was shortened by 3 bases and J by 4 bases, with 16 bases between the two germline ends. The CDR3 here is CSVEDRSVAYEQYF. The CDR3 DNA reads as TGCAGCGTTGAGGACCGCTCGGTGGCTTACGAGCAGTACTTC.

The V and J genes are TRBV6-6 and TRBJ1-5; D remains ambiguous. V was shortened by 8 bases and J by 0 bases, with 11 bases between the two germline ends. The CDR3 runs to 14 residues. Germline V gives CDR1 MNHNY, CDR2 SVGAGI (reference sequence). For the CDR3, the DNA is TGTGCCAGCGGAACAGAGAATAGCAATCAGCCCCAGCATTTT. It encodes CASGTENSNQPQHF.

This clone was observed a few times. The gene calls are TRBV2 and TRBJ2-7; D call uncertain. This CDR3 spans 15 amino acids. Germline-derived CDR1 and CDR2 are SNHLY and FYNNEI. The V end lost 6 bases, the J end lost 1 base, and 16 bases lay between the germline ends. The CDR3 bases are TGTGCCAGCAGCCCCCCAGTTACAGATTCCTACGAGCAGTACTTC. It translates to CASSPPVTDSYEQYF.